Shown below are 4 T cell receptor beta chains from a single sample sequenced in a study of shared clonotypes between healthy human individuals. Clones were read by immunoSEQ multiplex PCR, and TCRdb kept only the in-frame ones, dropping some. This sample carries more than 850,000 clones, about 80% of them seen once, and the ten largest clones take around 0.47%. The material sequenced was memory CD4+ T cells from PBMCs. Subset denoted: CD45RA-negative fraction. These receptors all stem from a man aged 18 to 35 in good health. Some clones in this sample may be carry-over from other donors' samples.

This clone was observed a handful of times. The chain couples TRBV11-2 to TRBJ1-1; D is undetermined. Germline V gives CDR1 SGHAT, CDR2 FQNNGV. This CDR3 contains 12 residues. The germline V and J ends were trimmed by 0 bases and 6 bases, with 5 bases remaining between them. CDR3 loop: CASSLDWAEAFF. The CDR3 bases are TGTGCCAGCAGCTTAGACTGGGCTGAAGCTTTCTTT.

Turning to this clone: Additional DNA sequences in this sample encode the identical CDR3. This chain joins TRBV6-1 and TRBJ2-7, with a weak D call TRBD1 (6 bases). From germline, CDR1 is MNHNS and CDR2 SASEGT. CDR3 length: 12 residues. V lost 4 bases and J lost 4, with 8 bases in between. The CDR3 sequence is CASSGRGYEQYF. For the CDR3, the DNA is TGTGCCAGCAGTGGCAGGGGTTACGAGCAGTACTTC.

CDR3 loop: CASQGSLTAYEQYF. DNA for the CDR3: TGTGCCAGCCAGGGGAGTCTGACGGCCTACGAGCAGTACTTC. The genes are TRBV28 and TRBJ2-7; tentatively, D is TRBD1 (6 bases). The germline V and J ends were trimmed by 8 bases and 2 bases, with 16 bases remaining between them. The CDR3 has 14 residues. Germline V gene lookup returns CDR1 MDHEN and CDR2 SYDVKM.

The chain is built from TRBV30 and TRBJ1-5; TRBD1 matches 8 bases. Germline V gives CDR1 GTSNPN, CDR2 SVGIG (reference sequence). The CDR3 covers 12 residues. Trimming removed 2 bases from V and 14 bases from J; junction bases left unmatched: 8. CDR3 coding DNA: TGTGCCTGGAGTCCCGGGACAGGCCCAGAGCATTTT. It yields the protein CAWSPGTGPEHF.